Sequencing of this T cell receptor (beta chain) was carried out in a study of shared clonotypes between healthy human individuals. Germline V gene data show CDR1 as MDHEN and CDR2 as SYDVKM. CDR3 size: 14 residues. Trimming pared 4 bases from V and 0 bases from J, leaving 9 bases between. Adult Caucasians living in Nashville, Tennessee made up all of the donors. Subsets obtained from CD4+ cells comprised CD45RA+ naive and CD45RA-negative memory cells. About this clone: The sample has other DNA sequences that encode this CDR3 too.

The repertoire was sequenced with immunoSEQ multiplex PCR; TCRdb's copy has only in-frame clones and lacks some. The sample carries more than 2,000,000 clones, 85% to 95% recorded once. This sequence was found in a man aged 18 to 29 in good health. Some clones in this sample may be carry-over from other donors' samples. The chain employs TRBV28 and TRBJ1-1, with D tentatively TRBD1 (5 bases). The sample taken for sequencing was naive CD4+ T cells from PBMCs. Subset meaning: CD45RA+ positively selected. The CDR3 region is CASSSGGMNTEAFF. In DNA, the CDR3 is TGTGCCAGCAGTTCCGGGGGGATGAACACTGAAGCTTTCTTT.